The TCR beta chain described here comes from a study of blood T cells in healthy people across ages (dated by TCRdb to about 2015). Describing the broader study: In model experiments, template switching captured roughly one uniquely barcoded TCR beta cDNA molecule for every two T cells. To track age-related changes in TCR beta repertoire diversity, the study relied on deep sequencing normalized with unique cDNA molecular identifiers. Donors were grouped into four age groups: young (average about 15 years), middle-aged (39), aged (about 59) and long-lived (approximately 75). To avoid experimental bias, donors of different ages were spread randomly across the sequencing lanes. The study analyzed two additional independent replicas of 1 million unique cDNA reads from the same blood draw for two donors, one aged 18 to 30 and one aged 80 or older.

This clonotype was found a few times. No antigen is known for it. There are no base qualities to consult, and no much larger clone falls within one base. V loses 5 bases of germline sequence and J loses 6 bases, and the interval between the two ends is 19 bases. CDR1 and CDR2 were assigned from the germline V gene as SGHTA and FQGNSA. The CDR3 has 15 amino acids, counting the end cysteine and phenylalanine. Solely the CDR3 DNA is kept, with 45 bases framed from the first base. Here is what the overall study found, with its caveats: Compared with the aged group, the long-lived group had more naive CD4+ T cells, fewer expanded clones and increased TCR diversity, suggesting age selection. Because profiling used bulk unsorted PBMCs, naive and antigen-experienced compartments could not be compared conclusively. As age increased, observed TCR beta diversity per million T cells dropped in a roughly linear way, and a significant reduction was already evident by age roughly 36. A strong correlation was found between observed TCR beta diversity and the percentage of naive T cells measured by flow cytometry. Donor CMV infection status was unknown, potentially confounding age-related changes in expanded clonotypes. Estimates of total diversity based on one million sequenced T cells were regarded as lower bounds and as underestimates.

Libraries were built with 5' RACE. The sequencing machine was an Illumina HiSeq 2500. A second PCR of roughly 7 to 12 cycles was performed with a sample-barcoded 5' primer and a J-beta primer mix. A unique molecular identifier was introduced onto each TCR beta cDNA molecule by a template-switch 5' adaptor carrying 12 random nucleotides. Each sample yielded at least 2.5 million CDR3-containing paired-end reads. First-strand cDNA synthesis was performed from all RNA using the Mint cDNA synthesis kit, with priming by a TRBC-specific oligonucleotide. Following uracil-DNA glycosylase treatment, all cDNA underwent a first 18-cycle PCR with the universal primers M1SS and BC2_uni_R. Under the source paper's analysis protocol: For normalization, 1 million high-quality reads were randomly selected from each sample, with every read carrying a distinct molecular identifier. Instead of being binned into consensus sequences, reads that shared molecular identifiers were thrown out. MiTCR, with a Q25 quality threshold and the strictest error-elimination algorithm, was used for CDR3 identification, clonotype clustering and error correction. A nonparametric unseen species model with Euler transformation was used to estimate a lower bound on total TCR beta diversity. TCRdb handled the public reads itself, with Q25 trimming in fastp and clone calling in MiXCR, and kept productive beta chains. Duplicate CDR3 protein sequences are folded into a single record with the most common DNA and genes. The V and J calls follow TCRdb's processing rather than the paper's. Here the sample has 1.5 million or so distinct CDR3 sequences; around two fifths occur a single time. The ten largest account for roughly 7.9% of the sample.

Donors were approximately 42 systemically healthy Caucasian individuals from Russia aged roughly 6 to 95 years. Roughly 9 milliliters of peripheral blood were drawn from each donor into EDTA-treated Vacutainer tubes. Ficoll-Paque density-gradient centrifugation was used to isolate PBMCs, with at least 7 million per sample. Trizol reagent was used to extract total RNA from PBMCs, with at least 6 micrograms per sample. Naive CD45RAhigh/CD27high T cell percentages were measured by flow cytometry on a PBMC aliquot from every donor. The sequence derives from a woman aged 18-30 years in good health. The receptor chain draws on TRBV7-2 and TRBJ1-1; the D gene is perhaps TRBD1, on 6 matching bases. Specimen: blood. In nucleotide form, the sequence is TGTGCCAGCAGCGTCAGCGGACAGACGGGGGCTGAAGCTTTCTTT. This codes for CASSVSGQTGAEAFF.